A single sample gave rise to the 18 T cell receptor beta chains below, sequenced in a study of cytomegalovirus exposure and HLA in healthy donors. PCR was performed using 60 Vbeta and 13 Jbeta primers. TCRdb's copy holds only in-frame clones and misses some; the assay was immunoSEQ multiplex PCR. The sample consists of some 200,000 clones, 82% of them appearing once. Sequencing input: PBMCs. These receptors were taken from a woman between 18 and 30 years old in good health and CMV-seronegative.

The V call is TRBV7-8, the J call TRBJ1-5; D uncertain. V lost 4 bases, J lost 0 bases, and 7 bases lay in between. CDR1 SGHVS and CDR2 FQNEAQ come from the germline V gene. The CDR3 loop spans 14 amino acids. CDR3 region: CASSSVLSNQPQHF. CDR3 DNA sequence: TGTGCCAGCAGCTCCGTACTTAGCAATCAGCCCCAGCATTTT.

The chain recombines TRBV6-1 with TRBJ2-7; D perhaps matches TRBD2 (6 bases). CDR3 length equals 15 residues. Germline lookup yields CDR1 MNHNS and CDR2 SASEGT. Trimming took 4 bases from V and 2 from J, leaving 15 bases between them. The CDR3 sequence is CASSVNSGPPYEQYF. The CDR3 DNA reads TGTGCCAGCAGTGTAAATAGCGGACCCCCCTACGAGCAGTACTTC.

V usage is TRBV7-2 and J usage is TRBJ2-7; TRBD2 matches at 11 bases. The CDR3 is made up of 16 amino acids. CDR1 SGHTA and CDR2 FQGNSA come from the germline V gene. V was clipped by 2 bases and J by 4 bases; unmatched bases: 7. The CDR3: CASSLRRGLADYEQYF. The DNA for the CDR3 is TGTGCCAGCAGCTTAAGGCGGGGACTAGCGGATTACGAGCAGTACTTC.

J is TRBJ2-3 and V is TRBV7-6; TRBD2 matches at 10 bases. This CDR3 has 15 residues. Germline trimming cut 3 bases from V and 5 bases from J; bases unmatched to any gene: 5. Per the germline V gene, CDR1 is SGHVS and CDR2 is FNYEAQ. CDR3 bases: TGTGCCAGCAGCTTCAGCGGGGGGGCTGGAGATACGCAGTATTTT. Translation gives CASSFSGGAGDTQYF. Drawing the rest from reference TRBV7-6 and TRBJ2-3, the complete variable domain is GAGVSQSPRYKVTKRGQDVALRCDPISGHVSLYWYRQALGQGPEFLTYFNYEAQQDKSGLPNDRFSAERPEGSISTLTIQRTEQRDSAMYRCASSFSGGAGDTQYFGPGTRLTVL.

The chain couples TRBV25-1 to TRBJ2-7; maybe TRBD1 (6 bases). Germline V gene lookup returns CDR1 MGHDK and CDR2 SYGVNS. V lost 2 bases to trimming and J lost 3 bases, with 14 bases between them. The CDR3 covers 15 residues. CDR3 DNA sequence: TGTGCCAGCAGTGAAGGGGGCGGAACGAACTACGAGCAGTACTTC. Translation: CASSEGGGTNYEQYF.

The chain recombines TRBV5-4 with TRBJ1-2, with a tentative D call TRBD1 (5 bases). This CDR3 comprises 18 residues. Trimming removed 4 bases from V and 5 bases from J, with 27 bases in between. Germline CDR1 reads SGHNT; CDR2 reads YYREEE (reference sequence). CDR3: CASSGGAYRPLNQYGYTF. The CDR3, as DNA: TGTGCCAGCAGCGGCGGGGCATACCGCCCCCTGAATCAATATGGCTACACCTTC.

V gene TRBV11-3 combines with J gene TRBJ1-2, with D unclear. The CDR3 is 13 amino acids. Germline CDR1 reads SGHNT; CDR2 reads YENEEA. V lost 3 bases, J lost 4 bases, and 9 bases lay in between. The CDR3 region has the DNA TGTGCCAGCAGCTTTCGTGGAGGCTATGGCTACACCTTC. This sequence encodes CASSFRGGYGYTF.

This clone showed up just once. This chain joins TRBV29-1 and TRBJ2-3; 12 nucleotides agree with TRBD2. V was pared by 5 bases and J by 0 bases, with 9 bases of the junction left unmatched. CDR3 length equals 17 residues. CDR1 SQVTM and CDR2 ANQGSEA come from the germline V gene. This CDR3 reads CSVSPTSGGSSTDTQYF. DNA for the CDR3: TGCAGCGTTTCCCCGACTAGCGGGGGTTCTAGCACAGATACGCAGTATTTT.

The gene calls are TRBV2 and TRBJ1-1; D might be TRBD1 (6 bases). The CDR3 is 13 residues long. Per the germline V gene, CDR1 is SNHLY and CDR2 is FYNNEI. V was shortened by 8 bases and J by 5 bases, with 15 bases between the two germline ends. The CDR3 nucleotides read TGTGCCAGCTACTCACAGGGTTGGACTGAAGCTTTCTTT. It codes for CASYSQGWTEAFF.

This clone was observed once. The chain carries TRBV19 and TRBJ2-5; TRBD1 might be the D (6 bases). Trimming removed 6 bases from V and 3 bases from J, with 11 bases in between. The germline V gene encodes CDR1 LNHDA and CDR2 SQIVND (reference sequence). CDR3 size: 13 residues. The CDR3 nucleotides read TGTGCCAGTAGGGGAAACAGGGAAGAGACCCAGTACTTC. This translates into CASRGNREETQYF.

CDR3 loop: CASSAQGSVGANVLTF. DNA for the CDR3: TGTGCCAGCAGCGCTCAGGGGAGCGTTGGGGCCAACGTCCTGACTTTC. The chain uses TRBV9 and TRBJ2-6, with a tentative D call TRBD1 (6 bases). Germline CDR1 SGDLS, CDR2 YYNGEE. Trimming pared 3 bases from V and 3 bases from J, leaving 13 bases between. The CDR3 totals 16 residues.

V gene TRBV15 combines with J gene TRBJ2-4, with 10 positions matching TRBD1. This CDR3 has 15 amino acids. The V gene's germline CDR1 is LNHNV and CDR2 YYDKDF (reference sequence). The V and J ends lost 3 bases and 8 bases, in that order; junction bases with no gene match: 7. The CDR3 region has the DNA TGTGCCACCAGCAGCCGACAGGGGGCCGTGGACATTCAGTACTTC. Translated: CATSSRQGAVDIQYF.

The chain has TRBV4-2 and TRBJ2-1; TRBD2 matches 7 bases. Per the germline V gene, CDR1 is LGHNA and CDR2 is YNFKEQ. This CDR3 is 15 amino acids long. Trimming at V came to 6 bases and at J to 5 bases, leaving 10 bases not matched to a gene. CDR3 protein: CASSHGGTQNNEQFF. The CDR3 bases are TGTGCCAGCAGTCACGGGGGGACTCAAAACAATGAGCAGTTCTTC.

The genes are TRBV27 and TRBJ2-5; D may be TRBD1 (6 bases). Trimming left V 5 bases short and J 5 bases short, with 24 bases between. CDR1 and CDR2 (germline): MNHEY, SMNVEV (reference sequence). The CDR3 totals 17 residues. DNA for the CDR3: TGTGCCAGCAGTCCCCGCCCCTACTCGGACAGAGCGGAGACCCAGTACTTC. Protein sequence: CASSPRPYSDRAETQYF.

The chain employs TRBV29-1 and TRBJ2-1; TRBD2 might be the D (6 bases). CDR1 and CDR2 from the germline V gene are SQVTM and ANQGSEA. The CDR3 sequence is 13 residues long. V lost 4 bases and J lost 6, with 13 bases in between. This CDR3 is CSVGTGGCNEQFF. The DNA of the CDR3 is TGCAGCGTTGGGACTGGGGGGTGCAATGAGCAGTTCTTC.

This clone was seen only a few times. The genes are TRBV28 and TRBJ1-3; D is ambiguous. Germline V gives CDR1 MDHEN, CDR2 SYDVKM. This CDR3 contains 17 residues. Trimming stripped 6 bases from V and 0 bases from J, with 18 bases between. CDR3 bases: TGTGCCAGCAGCCCTCCCTCGGCAGGAACCTCTGGAAACACCATATATTTT. Protein: CASSPPSAGTSGNTIYF.

V is TRBV6-1 and J is TRBJ2-6; 11 bases fit TRBD2. Germline V lookup: CDR1 MNHNS, CDR2 SASEGT. V shed 4 bases and J 2 bases; nucleotides not matched to a gene: 10. This CDR3 has 19 residues. The CDR3: CASSVVSGGVKAGANVLTF. In DNA form, the CDR3 reads TGTGCCAGCAGTGTTGTTAGCGGGGGGGTAAAGGCTGGGGCCAACGTCCTGACTTTC.

This clone turned up a few times. V is TRBV15 and J is TRBJ2-7; D may be TRBD2 (6 bases). In germline, CDR1 is LNHNV, CDR2 YYDKDF (reference sequence). The CDR3 length is 16 residues. V gave up 1 base and J gave up 1 base, with 14 bases separating them. The CDR3 loop reads CATSRVPAGRSYEQYF. The DNA of the CDR3 is TGTGCCACCAGCAGAGTACCGGCGGGGAGGTCCTACGAGCAGTACTTC.